A selection of T cell receptor beta chains follows, all from one sample in a study of cytomegalovirus exposure and HLA in healthy donors. This table comes from immunoSEQ multiplex PCR, and its TCRdb copy is limited to in-frame clones, with some not included. Of approximately 220,000 clones listed, less than 85% are singletons. Sequencing was done on a sample of PBMCs. The receptors stem from a man aged 18-30 years in good health and CMV-seronegative. The CDR3 runs from the conserved cysteine through the conserved F or W. A D gene is named only where the DNA matches it firmly. Size tells how often a clone was seen (once, few, many) or the class of an expanded clone, and some rows leave it out.

clone size	V gene	J gene	CDR3 length	D gene	CDR3 protein	CDR3 DNA
.	TRBV10-3	TRBJ2-3	15	TRBD1	CAIRGQGGLTDTQYF	TGTGCCATCAGGGGACAGGGGGGACTCACAGATACGCAGTATTTT
.	TRBV28	TRBJ1-1	14	TRBD1	CASNPTGRGTEAFF	TGTGCCAGCAATCCGACAGGGCGGGGAACTGAAGCTTTCTTT
few	TRBV2	TRBJ2-3	16	TRBD2	CASATGGPPSTDTQYF	TGTGCCAGCGCAACGGGAGGGCCGCCTAGCACAGATACGCAGTATTTT
.	TRBV5-1	TRBJ2-1	14	TRBD1	CASSAGTGFNEQFF	TGCGCCAGCAGCGCCGGGACAGGGTTCAATGAGCAGTTCTTC
.	TRBV21-1	TRBJ2-2	18	.	CASSKEPPEDTLTGELFF	TGTGCCAGCAGCAAAGAGCCCCCTGAGGATACTTTGACCGGGGAGCTGTTTTTT
.	TRBV19	TRBJ2-5	13	TRBD1	CASNDRGRETQYF	TGTGCCAGTAACGATAGGGGGCGAGAGACCCAGTACTTC
.	TRBV6-1	TRBJ1-5	13	.	CASRLEGGQPQHF	TGTGCCAGCAGGCTTGAGGGAGGCCAGCCCCAGCATTTT
.	TRBV2	TRBJ2-1	11	.	CASHLRDEQFF	TGTGCCAGCCACCTTCGGGATGAGCAGTTCTTC
few	TRBV29-1	TRBJ2-3	14	.	CSVVGRGPADTQYF	TGCAGCGTTGTTGGGAGAGGGCCCGCAGATACGCAGTATTTT
.	TRBV5-1	TRBJ1-2	14	.	CASSLAGDYYGYTF	TGCGCCAGCAGCTTGGCAGGGGATTATTATGGCTACACCTTC
.	TRBV6-5	TRBJ2-2	14	TRBD1	CASRQGANTGELFF	TGTGCCAGCAGACAGGGGGCGAACACCGGGGAGCTGTTTTTT
.	TRBV2	TRBJ2-7	15	.	CASSEATSPSYGQYF	TGTGCCAGCAGTGAAGCGACATCCCCTTCTTACGGGCAGTACTTC
.	TRBV2	TRBJ2-5	16	.	CASSEGAGPLQETQYF	TGTGCCAGCAGTGAGGGGGCAGGGCCTCTGCAAGAGACCCAGTACTTC
.	TRBV4-2	TRBJ1-1	15	TRBD1	CASSQDEGAMTEAFF	TGTGCCAGCAGCCAAGATGAGGGGGCAATGACTGAAGCTTTCTTT
few	TRBV6-1	TRBJ1-6	15	.	CASSEGEWAGSPLHF	TGTGCCAGCAGTGAAGGGGAGTGGGCGGGTTCACCCCTCCACTTT
.	TRBV5-8	TRBJ1-1	17	TRBD1	CASSTTITGTGFTEAFF	TGTGCCAGCAGCACCACGATTACCGGGACAGGGTTTACTGAAGCTTTCTTT
.	TRBV6-5	TRBJ1-2	15	.	CASSLGGGVLNGYTF	TGTGCCAGCTCCCTAGGGGGGGGCGTTCTTAATGGCTACACCTTC
.	TRBV19	TRBJ2-2	12	.	CASTQGTGELFF	TGTGCCAGTACCCAGGGAACCGGGGAGCTGTTTTTT
few	TRBV11-2	TRBJ2-7	19	.	CASSSGRGRKLAEAYEQYF	TGTGCCAGCAGCTCCGGGAGGGGGCGCAAACTAGCGGAAGCCTACGAGCAGTACTTC
.	TRBV5-6	TRBJ1-4	14	.	CASSFRVGDEKLFF	TGTGCCAGCAGCTTCAGGGTTGGTGATGAAAAACTGTTTTTT
once	TRBV7-8	TRBJ1-3	13	.	CASSEGQGNTIYF	TGTGCCAGCAGCGAGGGACAAGGAAACACCATATATTTT
.	TRBV10-1	TRBJ2-1	17	TRBD2	CASSESTQAGGIGEQFF	TGCGCCAGCAGTGAGTCGACTCAAGCGGGGGGGATCGGTGAGCAGTTCTTC
.	TRBV4-1	TRBJ2-2	15	.	CASSPHQANTGELFF	TGCGCCAGCAGCCCCCACCAGGCGAACACCGGGGAGCTGTTTTTT
.	TRBV6-7	TRBJ1-5	14	.	CASTPRGNNQPQHF	TGTGCCAGCACCCCCAGGGGTAACAATCAGCCCCAGCATTTT
.	TRBV30	TRBJ1-1	13	TRBD1	CAWCPRGHTEAFF	TGTGCCTGGTGCCCCAGGGGGCACACTGAAGCTTTCTTT
.	TRBV5-4	TRBJ1-3	15	.	CASSLTVSSGNTIYF	TGTGCCAGCAGCTTGACAGTCTCCTCTGGAAACACCATATATTTT
.	TRBV30	TRBJ2-5	16	TRBD2	CAWSSPTAGGWETQYF	TGTGCCTGGAGTTCCCCCACAGCGGGAGGGTGGGAGACCCAGTACTTC
.	TRBV29-1	TRBJ2-7	13	.	CSVQSDNSYEQYF	TGCAGCGTCCAATCGGACAACTCCTACGAGCAGTACTTC
.	TRBV2	TRBJ2-7	12	.	CASSESRYEQYF	TGTGCCAGCAGTGAATCCCGCTACGAGCAGTACTTC
.	TRBV18	TRBJ2-7	15	TRBD1	CASSATGQGPYEQYF	TGTGCCAGCTCAGCAACGGGACAGGGCCCCTACGAGCAGTACTTC
.	TRBV5-1	TRBJ2-1	14	TRBD2	CASSLTSGGNEQFF	TGCGCCAGCAGCTTGACTAGCGGAGGTAATGAGCAGTTCTTC
few	TRBV28	TRBJ2-7	18	TRBD2	CASTPGGASGRFRYEQYF	TGTGCCAGCACTCCCGGGGGGGCTAGCGGGAGATTTCGCTACGAGCAGTACTTC
.	TRBV2	TRBJ2-6	15	TRBD1	CASTRQGSGANVLTF	TGTGCCAGCACCCGACAGGGTTCCGGGGCCAACGTCCTGACTTTC
once	TRBV25-1	TRBJ1-4	15	.	CASSEKGFGGEKLFF	TGTGCCAGCAGTGAAAAGGGATTTGGGGGGGAAAAACTGTTTTTT
.	TRBV4-1	TRBJ2-5	15	.	CASSQDPPGQETQYF	TGCGCCAGCAGCCAAGATCCCCCGGGTCAAGAGACCCAGTACTTC
few	TRBV28	TRBJ2-7	15	.	CASSLVRTASYEQYF	TGTGCCAGCAGTTTGGTTCGGACAGCCTCCTACGAGCAGTACTTC
once	TRBV4-2	TRBJ1-2	15	TRBD1	CASSQPGGEVSGYTF	TGTGCCAGCAGCCAACCAGGGGGCGAAGTATCTGGCTACACCTTC
once	TRBV19	TRBJ2-7	14	TRBD1	CASGFTGVLSEQYF	TGTGCCAGTGGTTTCACAGGGGTTCTCTCCGAGCAGTACTTC
few	TRBV7-7	TRBJ2-7	14	.	CASSLSTGSYEQYF	TGTGCTAGCAGCTTATCTACGGGTTCCTACGAGCAGTACTTC
once	TRBV2	TRBJ2-3	15	TRBD1	CASTSTGQVTDTQYF	TGTGCCAGCACATCTACGGGACAGGTGACAGATACGCAGTATTTT
once	TRBV5-6	TRBJ1-1	14	.	CASSRGARGTEAFF	TGTGCCAGCAGCCGAGGGGCGCGGGGCACTGAAGCTTTCTTT
few	TRBV7-9	TRBJ1-1	14	.	CASSPPGGRYEAFF	TGTGCCAGCAGCCCTCCGGGCGGGAGGTATGAAGCTTTCTTT
.	TRBV6-1	TRBJ1-1	15	TRBD1	CASSISTGLGREAFF	TGTGCCAGCAGTATCTCGACAGGGTTGGGGAGAGAAGCTTTCTTT
.	TRBV6-6	TRBJ1-2	14	.	CASSYSWGYYGYTF	TGTGCCAGCAGTTACTCGTGGGGCTACTATGGCTACACCTTC
few	TRBV27	TRBJ2-7	14	TRBD2	CASAPGTSGYEQYF	TGTGCCAGCGCCCCCGGGACTAGCGGATACGAGCAGTACTTC